Below are 21 T cell receptor beta chains sequenced from a single sample in a study of blood T cells in healthy people across ages. Next came a second PCR, run for about 7 to 12 cycles, which used a sample-barcoded 5' primer along with a J-beta primer mix. MiXCR was run by TCRdb on the 5' RACE reads, yielding one entry per CDR3 protein. Among under 1,100,000 distinct CDR3 sequences, around 25% were seen once, and the ten largest hold approximately 0.7%. This same sample was also part of a study on T cells of mothers and their children.

Sample: blood. These receptors were taken from a girl aged 2-10 years in good health.

This clonotype has a handful of counts. This chain links TRBV11-3 with TRBJ2-6; D tentatively fits TRBD1 or TRBD2 (5 bases each). Trimming pared 8 bases from V and 4 bases from J, leaving 15 bases between. Germline V gives CDR1 SGHNT, CDR2 YENEEA. The CDR3 loop spans 15 amino acids. The CDR3 is CASAEGLRGANVLTF. The CDR3 nucleotides read TGTGCCAGCGCAGAGGGGTTGAGAGGGGCCAACGTCCTGACTTTC.

This clonotype came up a few times. The rearrangement uses TRBV27 and TRBJ2-1; tentative D call: TRBD2 (6 bases). The CDR3 consists of 14 residues. The germline V and J ends were trimmed by 5 bases and 6 bases, with 14 bases remaining between them. In germline, CDR1 is MNHEY, CDR2 SMNVEV (reference sequence). The CDR3 spells CASSPRSGVNEQFF. The CDR3 DNA sequence: TGTGCCAGCAGTCCGAGGTCGGGGGTCAATGAGCAGTTCTTC.

This chain links TRBV20-1 with TRBJ1-6; TRBD1 matches at 9 bases. Germline V lookup: CDR1 DFQATT, CDR2 SNEGSKA (reference sequence). The CDR3 covers 16 residues. Trimming removed 1 base from V and 6 bases from J; junction bases left unmatched: 7. CDR3 amino acids: CSARVPGQGINSPLHF. The CDR3 region has the DNA TGCAGTGCTAGAGTGCCTGGACAGGGGATTAATTCACCCCTCCACTTT.

The CDR3 bases are TGTGCCAGCAGGTCCGGGAACGAAAAACTGTTTTTT. This encodes CASRSGNEKLFF. V is TRBV28 and J is TRBJ1-4; D gene uncertain. Trimming pared 6 bases from V and 8 bases from J, leaving 10 bases between. Germline V gene data show CDR1 as MDHEN and CDR2 as SYDVKM. The CDR3 covers 12 residues.

This clonotype was picked up a small number of times. Because the CDR3's place on the DNA is in doubt, the DNA is left out and the CDR3 is given as listed by TCRdb. The chain carries TRBV7-9 and TRBJ1-5; the D call TRBD1 from the table was never checked on the DNA. Counting both end residues, the CDR3 totals 13 amino acids. Looked up from germline, CDR1 is SEHNR and CDR2 is FQNEAQ (reference sequence). This CDR3 reads CASSLGGTLHQHF.

This clonotype occurred a few times. One end of the junction fails to match germline, which may point to a read error. V gene TRBV7-8 combines with J gene TRBJ2-5; the match to TRBD2 covers 16 bases. The CDR3 has 17 residues. From germline, CDR1 is SGHVS and CDR2 FQNEAQ. CDR3 region: CTSSLWGLAGGPETQYF. The DNA for the CDR3 is TGTACCAGCAGCTTATGGGGACTAGCGGGGGGGCCGGAGACCCAGTACTTC.

Only a few counts were recorded for this clonotype. The CDR3 is CASSSSTGEYLNYGYTF. The CDR3 DNA reads TGTGCCAGCAGCTCGTCGACAGGAGAATACCTTAACTATGGCTACACCTTC. The V and J genes are TRBV7-9 and TRBJ1-2; the D gene is possibly TRBD1 (6 bases). This CDR3 is built from 17 residues. Germline CDR1 reads SEHNR; CDR2 reads FQNEAQ (reference sequence). V lost 4 bases and J lost 1, with 19 bases in between.

V is TRBV20-1 and J is TRBJ2-5; the D is unclear. The V gene's germline CDR1 is DFQATT and CDR2 SNEGSKA (reference sequence). This CDR3 is built from 14 residues. Between the trimmed V and J ends, which lost 0 bases and 1 base, there was a span of 9 bases. In DNA form, the CDR3 reads TGCAGTGCTAGAGATCTAAACAGCCAAGAGACCCAGTACTTC. It codes for CSARDLNSQETQYF.

The chain employs TRBV28 and TRBJ2-5; TRBD1 matches at 8 bases. Per germline, CDR1 MDHEN and CDR2 SYDVKM. After removal of 10 bases from V and 4 bases from J, the junction contained 2 bases not matched to a gene. The CDR3 totals 11 residues. The CDR3 sequence: CAIDRGETQYF. In DNA, the CDR3 is TGTGCCATCGACAGGGGAGAGACCCAGTACTTC.

The chain employs TRBV19 and TRBJ1-1; D remains ambiguous. V was trimmed by 5 bases and J by 0 bases, leaving 13 bases between them. Germline V gives CDR1 LNHDA, CDR2 SQIVND (reference sequence). The CDR3 runs to 15 residues. CDR3 nucleotides: TGTGCCAGTAGTGACACCTCCTTTATGAACACTGAAGCTTTCTTT. Amino acid sequence: CASSDTSFMNTEAFF.

This clonotype was counted only a few times. This chain links TRBV28 with TRBJ2-5; no clear D gene. Trimming removed 3 bases from V and 4 bases from J, with 9 bases in between. The length of the CDR3 is 13 residues. Germline V gene data show CDR1 as MDHEN and CDR2 as SYDVKM. The CDR3 DNA sequence: TGTGCCAGCAGTTTGAATGCTCCAGAGACCCAGTACTTC. Encoded protein: CASSLNAPETQYF. Full variable domain (remainder filled in from reference TRBV28 and TRBJ2-5): DVKVTQSSRYLVKRTGEKVFLECVQDMDHENMFWYRQDPGLGLRLIYFSYDVKMKEKGDIPEGYSVSREKKERFSLILESASTNQTSMYLCASSLNAPETQYFGPGTRLLVL.

As for this clonotype: Just one base apart from a much larger clone, this may be a read error. The rearrangement uses TRBV28 and TRBJ2-7, with 7 nucleotides matching TRBD2. CDR3 length: 13 residues. Germline V lookup: CDR1 MDHEN, CDR2 SYDVKM. Unmatched junction bases numbered 5, after V lost 5 bases and J lost 4 bases. This CDR3 is CASSVSREYEQYF. The CDR3 nucleotides read TGTGCCAGCAGTGTATCGCGGGAGTACGAGCAGTACTTC.

V is TRBV13 and J is TRBJ2-7; D might be TRBD1 or TRBD2, each matching 5 bases. Germline CDR1 PRHDT, CDR2 FYEKMQ (reference sequence). CDR3 length equals 14 residues. V lost 5 bases, J lost 1 base, and 12 bases lay in between. The CDR3 region has the DNA TGTGCCAGCAGCGCACGGGACGGTTCCTACGAGCAGTACTTC. Translated, it gives CASSARDGSYEQYF.

The chain has TRBV3-1 and TRBJ2-5, with D maybe TRBD2 (7 bases). Germline lookup yields CDR1 LGHDT and CDR2 YNNKEL (reference sequence). CDR3 length: 14 amino acids. V was cut by 6 bases and J by 5 bases, with 16 bases left in between. CDR3 residues: CASRQRGALETQYF. The DNA for the CDR3 is TGTGCCAGCAGACAACGGGGGGCATTGGAGACCCAGTACTTC.

Many counts were recorded for this clonotype. The chain combines TRBV6-2 or TRBV6-3 with TRBJ2-5, with 7 bases identical to TRBD2. The V and J ends lost 5 bases and 1 base, in that order; junction bases with no gene match: 4. Per germline, CDR1 MNHEY and CDR2 SVGEGT. The CDR3 length is 14 residues. CDR3 DNA: TGTGCCAGCAGTAGGCTAGCGGTCCAAGAGACCCAGTACTTC. Translating gives CASSRLAVQETQYF.

The CDR3 sequence is CASSLVMGNTGELFF. In DNA, the CDR3 is TGTGCCAGCAGCTTAGTTATGGGGAACACCGGGGAGCTGTTTTTT. V is TRBV11-2 and J is TRBJ2-2; D gene ambiguous. CDR1 SGHAT and CDR2 FQNNGV come from the germline V gene. Between the trimmed V and J ends, which lost 1 base and 1 base, there was a span of 7 bases. This CDR3 is built from 15 residues.

This clonotype was seen only a few times. The gene calls are TRBV27 and TRBJ2-5; D gene unclear. The J call may be faulty, since TRBJ2-1 better matches the DNA end. The CDR3 covers 13 residues. Germline CDR1 is MNHEY and CDR2 is SMNVEV (reference sequence). CDR3 DNA: TGTGCCAGCAGTTTAGTAGATCCCGAGGAGCAGTTCTTC. This codes for CASSLVDPEEQFF.

This clonotype was seen a handful of times. The CDR3 carries no conserved terminal phenylalanine or tryptophan, so it likely arises from a read error. The chain links TRBV7-3 to TRBJ2-1; possibly TRBD2 for D (5 bases). Germline CDR1 and CDR2: SGHTA and FQGTGA. This CDR3 is built from 15 residues. Trimming removed 3 bases from V and 0 bases from J, with 9 bases in between. CDR3 in amino acids: CASSFSGSSYNEQFL. In DNA, the CDR3 is TGTGCCAGCAGCTTCAGCGGTAGCTCCTACAATGAGCAGTTCCTC.

This clonotype was recorded a few times. J is TRBJ2-5 and V is TRBV7-2; no clear D. The J call may not be correct, given that the DNA end is closer to TRBJ2-7. The CDR3 spans 13 residues. Germline V CDR1 and CDR2: SGHTA, FQGNSA. CDR3 protein: CASSLGAWYEQYF. The CDR3, as DNA: TGTGCCAGCAGCTTAGGGGCGTGGTACGAGCAGTACTTC.

V gene TRBV28 combines with J gene TRBJ2-5; D perhaps matches TRBD1 (5 bases). V was pared by 7 bases and J by 0 bases, with 9 bases between. The length of the CDR3 is 13 residues. The V gene's germline CDR1 is MDHEN and CDR2 SYDVKM. The CDR3: CASIRGYQETQYF. The CDR3 DNA is TGTGCCAGCATTAGGGGTTACCAAGAGACCCAGTACTTC.

The chain employs TRBV7-2 and TRBJ2-3; D gene unclear. This CDR3 contains 16 residues. Deletions cut 5 bases from V and 0 bases from J, with 15 bases between. The germline V gene encodes CDR1 SGHTA and CDR2 FQGNSA. CDR3: CASSKKGGASTDTQYF. The CDR3 DNA reads TGTGCCAGCAGCAAAAAGGGCGGAGCTAGCACAGATACGCAGTATTTT.